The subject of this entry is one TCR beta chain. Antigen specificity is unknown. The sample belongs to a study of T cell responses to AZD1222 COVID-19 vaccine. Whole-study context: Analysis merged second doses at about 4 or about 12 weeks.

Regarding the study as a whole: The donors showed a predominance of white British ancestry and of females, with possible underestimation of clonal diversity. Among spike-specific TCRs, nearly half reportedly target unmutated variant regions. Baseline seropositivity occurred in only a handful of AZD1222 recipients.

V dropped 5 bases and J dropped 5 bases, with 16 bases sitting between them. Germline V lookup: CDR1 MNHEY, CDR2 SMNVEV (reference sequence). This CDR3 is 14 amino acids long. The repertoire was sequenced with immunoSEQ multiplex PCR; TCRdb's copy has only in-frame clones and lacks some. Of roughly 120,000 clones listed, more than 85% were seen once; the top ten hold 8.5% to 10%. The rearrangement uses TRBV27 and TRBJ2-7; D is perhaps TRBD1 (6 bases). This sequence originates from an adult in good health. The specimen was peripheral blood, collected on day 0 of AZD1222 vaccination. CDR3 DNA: TGTGCCAGCAGTACCCGACAGGAGGCCAACGAGCAGTACTTC. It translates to CASSTRQEANEQYF.